The T cell receptor beta chain described here comes from a study of T cell clonality in common variable immunodeficiency. The study, taken as a whole, reports: Shared TCRbeta clones were fewer between CVID subjects than controls. TCRbeta clonality was increased in CVID versus healthy controls. Common variable immunodeficiency TCR beta sequences reportedly had fewer deletions and N-nucleotide insertions.

This clone was seen repeatedly, ten times or more. The antigen is undetermined. The CDR3 end lies 3 residues beyond the end of the read and is filled in from the germline J gene. Germline V gene data show CDR1 as SGHVS and CDR2 as FNYEAQ. V was shortened by 2 bases and J by 0 bases, with 9 bases between the two germline ends. The CDR3 runs 15 residues. Equal genomic DNA amounts from CVID and control samples were sequenced. Assay used: immunoSEQ multiplex PCR; TCRdb lists only in-frame clones, some missing. The profile covers roughly 29,000 clones, none occurring a single time. The sequenced material came from peripheral blood mononuclear cells. The V gene is TRBV7-6, the J gene TRBJ2-3, with D uncertain. The TCR was taken from a person aged 18 to 75 in good health. Partial CDR3 DNA: TGTGCCAGCAGCTTATTCTCCCCTAGCACAGATACG. Translating it yields CASSLFSPSTDT. The complete CDR3 sequence is CASSLFSPSTDTQYF. The whole variable domain, remainder taken from reference TRBV7-6 and TRBJ2-3, is GAGVSQSPRYKVTKRGQDVALRCDPISGHVSLYWYRQALGQGPEFLTYFNYEAQQDKSGLPNDRFSAERPEGSISTLTIQRTEQRDSAMYRCASSLFSPSTDTQYFGPGTRLTVL.